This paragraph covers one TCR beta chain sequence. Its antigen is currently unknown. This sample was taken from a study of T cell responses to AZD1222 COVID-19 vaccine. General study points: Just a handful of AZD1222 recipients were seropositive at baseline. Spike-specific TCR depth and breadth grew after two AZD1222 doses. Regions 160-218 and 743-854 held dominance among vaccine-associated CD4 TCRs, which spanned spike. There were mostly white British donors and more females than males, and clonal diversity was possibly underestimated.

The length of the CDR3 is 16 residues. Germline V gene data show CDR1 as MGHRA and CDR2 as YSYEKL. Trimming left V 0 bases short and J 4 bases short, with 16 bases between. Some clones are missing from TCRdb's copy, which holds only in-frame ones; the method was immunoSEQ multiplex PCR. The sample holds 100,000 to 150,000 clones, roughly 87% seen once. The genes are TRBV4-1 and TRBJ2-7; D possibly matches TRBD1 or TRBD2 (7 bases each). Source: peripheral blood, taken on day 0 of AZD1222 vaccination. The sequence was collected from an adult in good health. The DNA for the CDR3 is TGCGCCAGCAGCCAAGATTTGGGCAGGGGGGGATACGAGCAGTACTTC. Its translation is CASSQDLGRGGYEQYF.